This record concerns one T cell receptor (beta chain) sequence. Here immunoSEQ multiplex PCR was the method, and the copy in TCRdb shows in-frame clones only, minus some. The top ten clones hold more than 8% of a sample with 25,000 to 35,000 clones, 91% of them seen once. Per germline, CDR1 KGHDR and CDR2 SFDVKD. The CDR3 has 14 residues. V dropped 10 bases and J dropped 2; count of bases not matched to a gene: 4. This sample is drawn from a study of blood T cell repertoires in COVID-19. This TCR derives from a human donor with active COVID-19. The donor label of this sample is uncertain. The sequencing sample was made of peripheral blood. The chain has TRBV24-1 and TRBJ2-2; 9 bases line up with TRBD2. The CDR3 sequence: CATGLAGNTGELFF. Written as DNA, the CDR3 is TGTGCCACAGGTCTAGCGGGAAACACCGGGGAGCTGTTTTTT.